A selection of T cell receptor beta chains follows, all from one sample in a study of blood T cell repertoires in COVID-19. Data came from immunoSEQ multiplex PCR; TCRdb stores just in-frame clones and leaves some out. The table has fewer than 120,000 clones, about 90% seen once. Material for sequencing was peripheral blood. All receptors derive from a human donor in a cohort sampled during active COVID-19. Both conserved end residues are part of each CDR3. A D gene is named only where the DNA matches it firmly. Only part of the rows carry a size: once, few, many, or a class if the clone is expanded.

J	V	D	size	CDR3	DNA
TRBJ1-4	TRBV5-1	.	.	CASSLGESEKLFF	TGCGCCAGCAGCTTGGGAGAGAGTGAAAAACTGTTTTTT
TRBJ2-3	TRBV5-1	.	.	CASSTPQGFSTDTQYF	TGCGCCAGCAGCACCCCACAGGGTTTTAGCACAGATACGCAGTATTTT
TRBJ2-7	TRBV6-2/TRBV6-3	.	.	CASSRPSTGPSYEQYF	TGTGCCAGCAGTCGACCCTCGACAGGCCCCTCCTACGAGCAGTACTTC
TRBJ2-1	TRBV5-1	.	.	CASSWSSGLQFF	TGCGCCAGCAGCTGGAGTTCAGGGTTGCAGTTCTTC
TRBJ1-2	TRBV7-2	.	.	CASSLTAGNNYGYTF	TGTGCCAGCAGCTTAACGGCAGGGAATAACTATGGCTACACCTTC
TRBJ2-7	TRBV20-1	TRBD1	once	CSASASGTGAYEQYF	TGCAGTGCTAGTGCCTCCGGGACAGGGGCCTACGAGCAGTACTTC
TRBJ2-1	TRBV12-3/TRBV12-4	.	.	CASSKNSYNEQFF	TGTGCCAGCAGCAAGAACAGCTACAATGAGCAGTTCTTC
TRBJ2-1	TRBV3-1/TRBV3-2	TRBD2	.	CASSAWEGGGNEQFF	TGTGCCAGCAGCGCCTGGGAGGGAGGAGGTAATGAGCAGTTCTTC
TRBJ2-1	TRBV19	TRBD2	.	CASSIDRASGYNEQFF	TGTGCCAGTAGTATAGATCGGGCTAGCGGATACAATGAGCAGTTCTTC
TRBJ1-1	TRBV20-1	.	few	CSARGQQQVFF	TGCAGTGCCCGTGGACAGCAGCAGGTTTTCTTT
TRBJ2-6	TRBV19	TRBD1	.	CASSGTGGGDGANVLTF	TGTGCCAGTAGTGGGACAGGGGGCGGTGATGGGGCCAACGTCCTGACTTTC
TRBJ2-2	TRBV9	TRBD1	.	CASSVERHPRDRASTGELFF	TGTGCCAGCAGCGTAGAGAGGCATCCACGGGACAGGGCGAGCACCGGGGAGCTGTTTTTT
TRBJ2-1	TRBV7-6	TRBD2	.	CASSARESSYNEQFF	TGTGCCAGCAGCGCGCGGGAGAGCTCCTACAATGAGCAGTTCTTC
TRBJ2-2	TRBV12-5	.	.	CASGRSGTGELFF	TGTGCTAGTGGACGTAGCGGCACCGGGGAGCTGTTTTTT
TRBJ1-1	TRBV30	.	.	CAWLRPPNTEAFF	TGTGCCTGGCTCAGGCCCCCGAACACTGAAGCTTTCTTT
TRBJ1-3	TRBV30	.	.	CAWAYGNTIYF	TGTGCCTGGGCCTATGGAAACACCATATATTTT
TRBJ2-7	TRBV30	TRBD2	.	CAWSSGVGSYEQYF	TGTGCCTGGAGTAGCGGGGTAGGATCCTACGAGCAGTACTTC
TRBJ1-4	TRBV7-9	.	few	CASSLSETEKLFF	TGTGCCAGCAGCTTAAGTGAGACAGAAAAACTGTTTTTT
TRBJ1-3	TRBV14	.	.	CASSPGSGNTIYF	TGTGCCAGCAGCCCGGGCTCTGGAAACACCATATATTTT
TRBJ2-5	TRBV6-2/TRBV6-3	.	.	CASSTGGRETQYF	TGTGCCAGCAGTACCGGGGGAAGGGAGACCCAGTACTTC
TRBJ2-1	TRBV7-2	TRBD2	.	CASSLVGEGLVDYNEQFF	TGTGCCAGCAGCTTAGTGGGGGAGGGACTAGTGGACTACAATGAGCAGTTCTTC
TRBJ1-2	TRBV19	.	many	CASSIDLGRGNGYTF	TGTGCCAGTAGTATAGATCTCGGACGGGGAAATGGCTACACCTTC
TRBJ1-1	TRBV30	TRBD1	.	CAWRRGQLNTEAFF	TGTGCCTGGAGGCGGGGACAGTTGAACACTGAAGCTTTCTTT